One T cell receptor (beta chain) is described in this entry. What it binds is unknown. Amplification used 60 Vbeta primers and 13 Jbeta primers. Data came from immunoSEQ multiplex PCR; TCRdb stores just in-frame clones and leaves some out. The sample includes approximately 110,000 clones. Deletions cut 0 bases from V and 2 bases from J, with 9 bases between. Per germline, CDR1 SGHKS and CDR2 YYEKEE (reference sequence). There are 14 residues in the CDR3. This entry is derived from a study of cytomegalovirus exposure and HLA in healthy donors. General study findings and limits: In a later analysis, TCR beta V- and J-gene trimming was associated with a missense DCLRE1C variant. TCR beta sequences numbering roughly 16,000 were associated with HLA alleles at 0.05 false discovery rate in a later analysis.

The chain uses TRBV5-5 and TRBJ2-7; D possibly corresponds to TRBD2 (5 bases). The clonotype comes from a man aged 18 to 29 in good health and CMV-seronegative. The source material was PBMCs. CDR3 amino acids: CASSLVGVAYEQYF. The CDR3 DNA follows: TGTGCCAGCAGCTTGGTCGGGGTAGCCTACGAGCAGTACTTC.